This T cell receptor beta chain was sequenced for a study of T cell responses to AZD1222 COVID-19 vaccine. Generated by immunoSEQ multiplex PCR, the TCRdb table keeps only in-frame clones and is missing some. The sample contains 90,000 to 95,000 clones, 70% to 90% of which appear only once. This clonotype originated in an adult in good health. Sequenced material: peripheral blood, taken on day 0 of AZD1222 vaccination.

The CDR3 is CASSQDSSGPDTQYF. The CDR3 nucleotides are TGTGCCAGCAGCCAAGATTCGAGCGGGCCCGATACGCAGTATTTT. V and J are TRBV3-1 (or the pseudogene TRBV3-2) and TRBJ2-3, with D possibly being TRBD2 (6 bases). The CDR3 spans 15 residues. Germline V gene data show CDR1 as LGHDT and CDR2 as YNNKEL (reference sequence). V lost 0 bases, J lost 6 bases, and 13 bases lay in between.